The clone carrying this T cell receptor (beta chain) was seen more than once but under ten times. What it binds is unknown. CDR3 length equals 11 residues. CDR1 is MNHEY and CDR2 is SMNVEV in the germline V gene (reference sequence). V was cut by 10 bases and J by 6 bases, with 12 bases left in between. The donors were all Caucasian adults (living in Nashville, Tennessee). This sample is drawn from a study of shared clonotypes between healthy human individuals. Study information: Samples came from a couple of female and a few male donors aged 18 to 49. Whole-study findings and limits: Owing to a small donor count, the genetic and exposure-history diversity represented was limited.

In the original processing: As immunoSEQ supplied junction-only sequences (without quality scores), filtering differed. The table came from immunoSEQ multiplex PCR; TCRdb's copy has only in-frame clones and leaves some out. D and trimming come from the DNA, and the V and J calls and clone size come from that table. The data show about half a million clones, with 79% seen just once and about 12% held by the top ten. This receptor was taken from a woman in her 40s in good health. Some clones in this sample may be carry-over from other donors' samples. Sequencing input: PBMCs. The rearrangement links TRBV27 to TRBJ1-2, with a weak D call TRBD1 (5 bases). The CDR3 coding sequence is TGTGCCACCAGGGACGGCGATGGCTACACCTTC. It yields the protein CATRDGDGYTF.